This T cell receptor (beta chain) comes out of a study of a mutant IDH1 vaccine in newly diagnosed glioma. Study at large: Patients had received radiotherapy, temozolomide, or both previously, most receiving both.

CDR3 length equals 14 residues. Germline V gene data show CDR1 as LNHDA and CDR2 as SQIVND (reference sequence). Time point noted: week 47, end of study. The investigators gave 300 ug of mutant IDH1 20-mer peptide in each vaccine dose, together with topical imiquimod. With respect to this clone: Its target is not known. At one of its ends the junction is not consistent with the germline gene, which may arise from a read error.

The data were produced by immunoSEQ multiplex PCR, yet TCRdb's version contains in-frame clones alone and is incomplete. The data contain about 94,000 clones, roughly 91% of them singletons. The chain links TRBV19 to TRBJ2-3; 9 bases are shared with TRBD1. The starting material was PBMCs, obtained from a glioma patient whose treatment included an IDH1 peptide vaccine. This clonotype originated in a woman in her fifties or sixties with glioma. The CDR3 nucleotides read TGTGCCAGTAGTATAACAGGGGGCCTAGCGCGGGCCAATTTT. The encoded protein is CASSITGGLARANF. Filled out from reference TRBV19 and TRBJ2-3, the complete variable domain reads DGGITQSPKYLFRKEGQNVTLSCEQNLNHDAMYWYRQDPGQGLRLIYYSQIVNDFQKGDIAEGYSVSREKKESFPLTVTSAQKNPTAFYLCASSITGGLARANFGPGTRLTVL.